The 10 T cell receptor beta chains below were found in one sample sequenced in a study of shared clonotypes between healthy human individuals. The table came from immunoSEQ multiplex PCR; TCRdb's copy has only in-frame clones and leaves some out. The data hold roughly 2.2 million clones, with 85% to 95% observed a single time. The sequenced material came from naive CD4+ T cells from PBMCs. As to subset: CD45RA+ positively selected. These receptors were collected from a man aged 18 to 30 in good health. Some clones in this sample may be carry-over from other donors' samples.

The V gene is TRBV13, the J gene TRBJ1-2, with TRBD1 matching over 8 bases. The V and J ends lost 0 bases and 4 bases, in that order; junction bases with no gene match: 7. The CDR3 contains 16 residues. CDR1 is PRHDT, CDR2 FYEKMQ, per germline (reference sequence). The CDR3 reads CASSLGPGGEGYGYTF. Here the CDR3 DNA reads TGTGCCAGCAGCTTAGGGCCAGGGGGCGAGGGCTATGGCTACACCTTC.

Here the CDR3 DNA reads TGTGCCAGCAGTTGGTCTAGCGGGAGGGCGTACAATGAGCAGTTCTTC. Protein: CASSWSSGRAYNEQFF. The J gene is TRBJ2-1, the V gene TRBV28; 12 bases map to TRBD2. The ends lost 4 bases at V and 4 bases at J; junction bases unmatched: 5. Germline lookup yields CDR1 MDHEN and CDR2 SYDVKM. There are 16 residues in the CDR3.

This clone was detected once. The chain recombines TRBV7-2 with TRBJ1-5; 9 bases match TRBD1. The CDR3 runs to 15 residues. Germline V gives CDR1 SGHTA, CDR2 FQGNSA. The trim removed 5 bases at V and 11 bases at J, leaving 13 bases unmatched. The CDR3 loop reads CASSRGGQGHPAQHF. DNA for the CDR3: TGTGCCAGCAGCCGAGGCGGACAGGGGCACCCCGCCCAGCATTTT.

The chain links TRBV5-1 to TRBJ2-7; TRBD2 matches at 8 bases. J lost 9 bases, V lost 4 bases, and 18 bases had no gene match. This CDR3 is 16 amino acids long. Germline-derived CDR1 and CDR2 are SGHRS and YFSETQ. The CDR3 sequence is CASSRTSLGVLGGQYF. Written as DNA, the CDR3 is TGCGCCAGCAGCAGGACTAGCTTGGGGGTTCTGGGCGGGCAGTACTTC.

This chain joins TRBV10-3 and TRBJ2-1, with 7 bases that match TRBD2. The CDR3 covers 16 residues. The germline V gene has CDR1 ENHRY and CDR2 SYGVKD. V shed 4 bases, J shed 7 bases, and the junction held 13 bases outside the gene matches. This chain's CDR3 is CAISGRSAGEVNEQFF. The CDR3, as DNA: TGTGCCATCAGTGGGAGGTCCGCGGGAGAGGTGAATGAGCAGTTCTTC.

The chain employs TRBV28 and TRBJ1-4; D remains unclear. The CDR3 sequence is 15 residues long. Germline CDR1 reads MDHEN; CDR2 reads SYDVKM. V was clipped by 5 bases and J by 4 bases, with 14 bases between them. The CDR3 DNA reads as TGTGCCAGCAGTCCAATCGGAGGGAATAATGAAAAACTGTTTTTT. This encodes CASSPIGGNNEKLFF.

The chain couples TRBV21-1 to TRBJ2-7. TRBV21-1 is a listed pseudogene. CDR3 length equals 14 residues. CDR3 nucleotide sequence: TGTGCCAGCAGCGGGATATCTAGGCCCTATAAGCAGTACTTC. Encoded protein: CASSGISRPYKQYF.

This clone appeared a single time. The CDR3 protein is CASSLGRASSSYEQYF. In DNA form, the CDR3 reads TGTGCCAGCAGTTTAGGCAGGGCTTCTTCCTCCTACGAGCAGTACTTC. The chain links TRBV27 to TRBJ2-7, with D maybe TRBD1 (5 bases). V was cut by 2 bases and J by 0 bases, with 14 bases left in between. This CDR3 spans 16 amino acids. CDR1 and CDR2 from the germline V gene are MNHEY and SMNVEV (reference sequence).

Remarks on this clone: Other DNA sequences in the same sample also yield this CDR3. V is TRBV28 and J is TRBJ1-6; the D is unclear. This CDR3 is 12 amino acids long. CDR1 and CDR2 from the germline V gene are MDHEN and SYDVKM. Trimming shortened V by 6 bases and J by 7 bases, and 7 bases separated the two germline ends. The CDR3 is CASRPYNSPLHF. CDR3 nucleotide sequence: TGTGCCAGCAGGCCTTACAATTCACCCCTCCACTTT.

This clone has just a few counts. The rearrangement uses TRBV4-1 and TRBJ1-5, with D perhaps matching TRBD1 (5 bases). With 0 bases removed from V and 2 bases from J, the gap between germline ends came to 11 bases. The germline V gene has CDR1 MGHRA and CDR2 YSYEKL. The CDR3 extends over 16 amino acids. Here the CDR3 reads CASSQEWGRGNQPQHF. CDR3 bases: TGCGCCAGCAGCCAAGAGTGGGGACGGGGCAATCAGCCCCAGCATTTT.